Following are 13 T cell receptor beta chains from one sample sequenced in a study of immune evolution from preneoplasia to lung adenocarcinoma. Profiling relied on immunoSEQ multiplex PCR, and the TCRdb table lists in-frame clones only, not all of them. The table includes 8,000 to 10,000 clones, 75% to 80% detected once. The source material was FFPE lung adenocarcinoma in situ tissue. These receptors were obtained from an older person with lung adenocarcinoma.

This chain uses TRBV4-3 with TRBJ2-3; TRBD2 might be the D (5 bases). The CDR3 is 13 amino acids. Germline V gene data show CDR1 as LGHNA and CDR2 as YSLEER. Trimming left V 0 bases short and J 5 bases short, with 6 bases between. Here the CDR3 DNA reads TGCGCCAGCAGCCAAGACGGGGTAGATACGCAGTATTTT. As protein: CASSQDGVDTQYF.

This clone has just one count. The J gene is TRBJ1-6, the V gene TRBV13, with TRBD1 matching 7 bases. This CDR3 spans 15 amino acids. Per germline, CDR1 PRHDT and CDR2 FYEKMQ (reference sequence). The V gene end was trimmed by 4 bases and the J gene end by 9 bases; junction bases not matched to a gene: 9. The CDR3 loop is CASSSGQAQGSPLHF. The CDR3 region has the DNA TGTGCCAGCAGCTCCGGACAGGCCCAGGGTTCACCCCTCCACTTT.

J is TRBJ2-7 and V is TRBV4-1, with 11 bases identical to TRBD1. J gave up 0 bases and V 3 bases, and 1 base lay outside the gene matches. Germline values: CDR1 MGHRA, CDR2 YSYEKL. The CDR3 is 15 amino acids. In nucleotides, the CDR3 is TGCGCCAGCAGCCAGGACAGGGGGCTCTCCTACGAGCAGTACTTC. Residues: CASSQDRGLSYEQYF.

This clone turned up a few times. This chain connects TRBV7-9 to TRBJ1-1; 8 nucleotides align to TRBD1. Per the germline V gene, CDR1 is SEHNR and CDR2 is FQNEAQ (reference sequence). With 1 base clipped from V and 5 bases from J, the junction kept 3 bases outside the gene matches. There are 14 residues in the CDR3. The CDR3 spells CASSLETGETEAFF. CDR3 DNA sequence: TGTGCCAGCAGCTTAGAGACAGGGGAAACTGAAGCTTTCTTT.

This chain uses TRBV30 with TRBJ1-1; no definite D call. V was trimmed by 5 bases and J by 3 bases, leaving 10 bases between them. This CDR3 has 12 residues. The germline gives CDR1 GTSNPN, CDR2 SVGIG (reference sequence). Here the CDR3 reads CAWQDRDTEAFF. The CDR3 bases are TGTGCCTGGCAGGACCGGGACACTGAAGCTTTCTTT. The full variable domain, completed using reference TRBV30 and TRBJ1-1, is SQTIHQWPATLVQPVGSPLSLECTVEGTSNPNLYWYRQAAGRGLQLLFYSVGIGQISSEVPQNLSASRPQDRQFILSSKKLLLSDSGFYLCAWQDRDTEAFFGQGTRLTVV.

This clone has only a few counts. V usage is TRBV11-2 and J usage is TRBJ2-7; D gene ambiguous. V lost 5 bases and J 5 bases, leaving 7 bases between the germline ends. This CDR3 has 11 residues. The germline V gene has CDR1 SGHAT and CDR2 FQNNGV. The CDR3 bases are TGTGCCAGCAGCCACCAAGACGAGCAGTACTTC. Residues: CASSHQDEQYF.

The chain links TRBV7-9 to TRBJ2-2; D remains unclear. The CDR3 contains 13 residues. Trimming left V 1 base short and J 5 bases short, with 5 bases between. CDR1 SEHNR and CDR2 FQNEAQ come from the germline V gene (reference sequence). CDR3: CASSLDITGELFF. DNA of the CDR3: TGTGCCAGCAGCTTAGACATTACCGGGGAGCTGTTTTTT. Together with reference TRBV7-9 and TRBJ2-2, the CDR3 gives the full variable domain: DTGVSQNPRHKITKRGQNVTFRCDPISEHNRLYWYRQTLGQGPEFLTYFQNEAQLEKSRLLSDRFSAERPKGSFSTLEIQRTEQGDSAMYLCASSLDITGELFFGEGSRLTVL.

The chain carries TRBV6-8 and TRBJ2-2; tentative D call: TRBD1 (5 bases). With 4 bases removed from V and 4 bases from J, the gap between germline ends came to 16 bases. Germline CDR1 is MNHGY and CDR2 is SAAAGT. This CDR3 is built from 16 residues. For the CDR3, the DNA is TGTGCCAGCAGTTCCCTCCAGGGCCCCCCCACCGGGGAGCTGTTTTTT. It translates to CASSSLQGPPTGELFF.

This clone was recorded once. The genes are TRBV2 and TRBJ2-7; the D is unclear. Germline loops: CDR1 SNHLY, CDR2 FYNNEI. There are 13 residues in the CDR3. Deletions cut 8 bases from V and 0 bases from J, with 11 bases between. The CDR3 nucleotides read TGTGCCAGCCGTGGTGGGTTCTCCTACGAGCAGTACTTC. The encoded protein is CASRGGFSYEQYF.

The V and J genes are TRBV27 and TRBJ2-1, with 10 bases matching TRBD2. Germline V lookup: CDR1 MNHEY, CDR2 SMNVEV (reference sequence). This CDR3 is built from 15 residues. The junction had 16 bases not matched to a gene; V was cut back by 10 bases and J by 10 bases. CDR3 nucleotide sequence: TGTGCCACTATGGTTAGCGGGGGGCTCTTTGGGGAGCAGTTCTTC. The encoded protein is CATMVSGGLFGEQFF.

This clone was seen more than once but under ten times. The V call is TRBV18, the J call TRBJ2-7; D perhaps matches TRBD1 (6 bases). Trimming stripped 5 bases from V and 1 base from J, with 12 bases between. Per the germline V gene, CDR1 is KGHSH and CDR2 is LQKENI. This CDR3 has 14 residues. The CDR3 region is CASSSSTGSYEQYF. The CDR3 region has the DNA TGTGCCAGCTCATCTTCGACAGGTTCCTACGAGCAGTACTTC.

The rearrangement uses TRBV6-6 and TRBJ1-3; no clear D. CDR1 and CDR2 from the germline V gene are MNHNY and SVGAGI (reference sequence). V dropped 6 bases and J dropped 0 bases, with 6 bases sitting between them. The CDR3 totals 13 residues. The CDR3 region is CASREHSGNTIYF. The CDR3 DNA follows: TGTGCCAGCAGGGAGCACTCTGGAAACACCATATATTTT.

The V and J genes are TRBV9 and TRBJ2-3; D remains ambiguous. CDR1 and CDR2 from the germline V gene are SGDLS and YYNGEE. V dropped 0 bases and J dropped 4 bases, with 12 bases sitting between them. The CDR3 spans 15 residues. The CDR3 reads CASSVESQWADTQYF. Written as DNA, the CDR3 is TGTGCCAGCAGCGTAGAGAGTCAGTGGGCAGATACGCAGTATTTT. Full variable domain (rest looked up from reference TRBV9 and TRBJ2-3): DSGVTQTPKHLITATGQRVTLRCSPRSGDLSVYWYQQSLDQGLQFLIQYYNGEERAKGNILERFSAQQFPDLHSELNLSSLELGDSALYFCASSVESQWADTQYFGPGTRLTVL.